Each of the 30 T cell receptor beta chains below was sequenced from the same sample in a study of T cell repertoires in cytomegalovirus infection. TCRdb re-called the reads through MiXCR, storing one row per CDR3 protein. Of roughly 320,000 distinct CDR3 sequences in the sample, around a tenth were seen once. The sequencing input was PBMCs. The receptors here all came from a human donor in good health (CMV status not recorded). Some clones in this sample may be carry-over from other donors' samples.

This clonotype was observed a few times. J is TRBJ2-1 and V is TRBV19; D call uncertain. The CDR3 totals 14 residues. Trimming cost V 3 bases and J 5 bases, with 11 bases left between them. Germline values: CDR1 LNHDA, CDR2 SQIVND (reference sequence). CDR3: CASSISGRNNEQFF. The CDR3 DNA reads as TGTGCCAGTAGTATTAGTGGCCGAAACAATGAGCAGTTCTTC.

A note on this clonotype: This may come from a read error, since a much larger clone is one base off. The CDR3 DNA reads as TGTGCCAGCACCATTAGAGGGGGGGGCCTAGCGGGTTACAATGAGCAGTACTTC. Translation gives CASTIRGGGLAGYNEQYF. The genes are TRBV7-2 and TRBJ2-1, with 8 bases identical to TRBD2. With the DNA end fitting TRBJ2-7 better, the J assignment may be wrong. The CDR3 contains 18 residues. Germline assignment: CDR1 SGHTA and CDR2 FQGNSA.

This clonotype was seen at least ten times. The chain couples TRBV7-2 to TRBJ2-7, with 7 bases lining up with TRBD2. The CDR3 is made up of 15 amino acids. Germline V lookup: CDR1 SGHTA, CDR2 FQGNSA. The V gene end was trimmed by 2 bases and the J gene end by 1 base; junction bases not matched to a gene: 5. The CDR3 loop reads CASSLRASGSYEQYF. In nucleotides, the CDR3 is TGTGCCAGCAGCTTACGGGCTAGCGGTTCCTACGAGCAGTACTTC.

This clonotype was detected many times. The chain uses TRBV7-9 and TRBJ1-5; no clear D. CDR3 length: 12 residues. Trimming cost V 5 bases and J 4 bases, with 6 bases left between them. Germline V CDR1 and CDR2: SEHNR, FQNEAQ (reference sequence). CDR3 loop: CASSPGNQPQHF. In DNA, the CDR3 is TGTGCCAGCAGCCCGGGAAATCAGCCCCAGCATTTT.

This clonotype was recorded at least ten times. DNA for the CDR3: TGTGCCAGCAGCTCACAAACAGGGGGCTCTGGAAACACCATATATTTT. The encoded protein is CASSSQTGGSGNTIYF. The chain employs TRBV7-6 and TRBJ1-3, with 8 nucleotides matching TRBD1. The J segment lost 0 bases and the V segment lost 4 bases, leaving 5 bases of the junction unmatched. Looked up from germline, CDR1 is SGHVS and CDR2 is FNYEAQ. The CDR3 has 16 amino acids. The full variable domain, with the rest looked up from reference TRBV7-6 and TRBJ1-3, is GAGVSQSPRYKVTKRGQDVALRCDPISGHVSLYWYRQALGQGPEFLTYFNYEAQQDKSGLPNDRFSAERPEGSISTLTIQRTEQRDSAMYRCASSSQTGGSGNTIYFGEGSWLTVV.

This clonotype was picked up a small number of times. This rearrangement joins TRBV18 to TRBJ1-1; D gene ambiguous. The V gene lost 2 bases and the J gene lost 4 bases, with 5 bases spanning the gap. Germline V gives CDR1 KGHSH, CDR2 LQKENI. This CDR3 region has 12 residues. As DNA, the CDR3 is TGTGCCAGCTCACCAAGGGTCACTGAAGCTTTCTTT. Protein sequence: CASSPRVTEAFF.

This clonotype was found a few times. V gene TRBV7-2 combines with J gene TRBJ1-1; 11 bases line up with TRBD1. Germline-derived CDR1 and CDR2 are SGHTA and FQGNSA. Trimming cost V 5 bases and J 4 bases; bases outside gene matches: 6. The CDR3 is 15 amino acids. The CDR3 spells CASSTTGTGGTEAFF. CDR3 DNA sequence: TGTGCCAGCAGCACTACCGGGACAGGGGGCACTGAAGCTTTCTTT.

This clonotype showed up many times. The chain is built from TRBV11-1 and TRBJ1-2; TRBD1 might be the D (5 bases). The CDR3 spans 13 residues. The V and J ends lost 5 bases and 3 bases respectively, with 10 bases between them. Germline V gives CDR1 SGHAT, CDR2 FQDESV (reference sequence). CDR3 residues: CASSQGLDYGYTF. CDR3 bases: TGTGCCAGCAGCCAGGGTTTGGACTATGGCTACACCTTC.

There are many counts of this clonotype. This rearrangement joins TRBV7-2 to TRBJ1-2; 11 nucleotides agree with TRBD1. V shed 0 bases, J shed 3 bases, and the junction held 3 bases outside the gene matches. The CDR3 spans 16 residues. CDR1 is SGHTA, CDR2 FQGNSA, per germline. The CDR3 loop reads CASSLAADRGHYGYTF. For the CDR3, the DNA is TGTGCCAGCAGCTTAGCGGCGGACAGGGGGCACTATGGCTACACCTTC.

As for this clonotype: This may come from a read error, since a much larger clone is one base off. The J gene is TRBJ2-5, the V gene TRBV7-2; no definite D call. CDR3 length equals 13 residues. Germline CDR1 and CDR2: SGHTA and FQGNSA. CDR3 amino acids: CTLAVGIEETQYF. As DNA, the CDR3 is TGTACTTTGGCGGTAGGGATCGAGGAGACCCAGTACTTC.

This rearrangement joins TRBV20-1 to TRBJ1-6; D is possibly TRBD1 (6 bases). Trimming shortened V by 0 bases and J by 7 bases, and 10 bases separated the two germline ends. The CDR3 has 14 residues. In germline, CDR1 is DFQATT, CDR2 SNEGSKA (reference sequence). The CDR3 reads CSARDWGANSPLHF. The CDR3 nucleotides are TGCAGTGCTAGAGATTGGGGGGCCAATTCACCCCTCCACTTT.

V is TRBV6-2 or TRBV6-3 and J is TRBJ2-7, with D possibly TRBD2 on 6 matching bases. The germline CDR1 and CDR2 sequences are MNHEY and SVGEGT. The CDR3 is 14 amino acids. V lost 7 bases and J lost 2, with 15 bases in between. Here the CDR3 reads CASNSPGLPYEQYF. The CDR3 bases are TGTGCCAGCAATTCTCCGGGACTTCCCTACGAGCAGTACTTC.

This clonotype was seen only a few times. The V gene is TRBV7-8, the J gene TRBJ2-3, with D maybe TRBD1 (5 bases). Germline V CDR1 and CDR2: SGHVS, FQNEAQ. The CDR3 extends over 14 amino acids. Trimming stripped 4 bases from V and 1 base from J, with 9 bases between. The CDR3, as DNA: TGTGCCAGCAGCTCGCAGGGCGGCACAGATACGCAGTATTTT. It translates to CASSSQGGTDTQYF. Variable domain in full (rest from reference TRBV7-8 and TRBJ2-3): GAGVSQSPRYKVAKRGQDVALRCDPISGHVSLFWYQQALGQGPEFLTYFQNEAQLDKSGLPSDRFFAERPEGSVSTLKIQRTQQEDSAVYLCASSSQGGTDTQYFGPGTRLTVL.

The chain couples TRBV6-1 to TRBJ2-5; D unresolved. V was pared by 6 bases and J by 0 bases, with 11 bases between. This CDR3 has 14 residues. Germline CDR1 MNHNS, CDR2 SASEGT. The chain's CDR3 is CASRAISYQETQYF. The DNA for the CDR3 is TGTGCCAGCAGGGCTATCTCGTACCAAGAGACCCAGTACTTC.

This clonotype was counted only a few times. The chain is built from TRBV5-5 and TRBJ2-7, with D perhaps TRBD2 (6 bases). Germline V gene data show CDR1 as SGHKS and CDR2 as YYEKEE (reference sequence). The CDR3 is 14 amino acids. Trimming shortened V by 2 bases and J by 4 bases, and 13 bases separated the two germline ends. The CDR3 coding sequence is TGTGCCAGCAGCTTCTCTTGGGGAGGATACGAGCAGTACTTC. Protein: CASSFSWGGYEQYF.

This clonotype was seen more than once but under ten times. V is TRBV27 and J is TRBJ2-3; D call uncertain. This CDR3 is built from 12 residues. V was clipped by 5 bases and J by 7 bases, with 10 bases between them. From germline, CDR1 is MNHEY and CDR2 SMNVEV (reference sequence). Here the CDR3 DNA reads TGTGCCAGCAGTGCGAAAGGGTATACGCAGTATTTT. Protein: CASSAKGYTQYF.

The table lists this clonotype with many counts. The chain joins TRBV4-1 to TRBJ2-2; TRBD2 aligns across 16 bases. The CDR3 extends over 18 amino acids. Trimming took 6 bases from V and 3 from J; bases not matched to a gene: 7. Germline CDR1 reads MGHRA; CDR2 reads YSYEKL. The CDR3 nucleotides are TGCGCCAGCAGTACCGGGACTAGCGGGGGGGGTTACACCGGGGAGCTGTTTTTT. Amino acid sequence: CASSTGTSGGGYTGELFF.

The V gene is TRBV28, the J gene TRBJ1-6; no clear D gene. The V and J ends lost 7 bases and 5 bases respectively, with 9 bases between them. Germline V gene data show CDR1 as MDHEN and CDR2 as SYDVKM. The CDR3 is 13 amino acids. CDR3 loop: CASKQSHNSPLHF. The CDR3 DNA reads TGTGCCAGCAAACAGAGTCATAATTCACCCCTCCACTTT. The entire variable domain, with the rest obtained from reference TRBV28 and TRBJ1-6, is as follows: DVKVTQSSRYLVKRTGEKVFLECVQDMDHENMFWYRQDPGLGLRLIYFSYDVKMKEKGDIPEGYSVSREKKERFSLILESASTNQTSMYLCASKQSHNSPLHFGNGTRLTVT.

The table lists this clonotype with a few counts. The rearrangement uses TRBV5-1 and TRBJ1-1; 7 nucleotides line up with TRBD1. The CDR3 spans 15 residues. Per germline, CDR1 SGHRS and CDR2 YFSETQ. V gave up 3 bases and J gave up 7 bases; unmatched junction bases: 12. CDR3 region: CASSYNRGGIDEAFF. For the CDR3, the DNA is TGCGCCAGCAGCTACAACAGGGGCGGAATTGATGAAGCTTTCTTT.

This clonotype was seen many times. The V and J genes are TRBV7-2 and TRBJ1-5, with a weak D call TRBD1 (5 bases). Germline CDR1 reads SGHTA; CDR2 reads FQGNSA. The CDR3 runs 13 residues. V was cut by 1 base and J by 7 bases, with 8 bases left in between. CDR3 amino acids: CASSLVGEQPQHF. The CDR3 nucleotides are TGTGCCAGCAGCTTAGTGGGGGAGCAGCCCCAGCATTTT.

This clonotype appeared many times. The CDR3 coding sequence is TGTGCCAGCAGCTTACACCCGGGGGGCTACACCTTC. Translating gives CASSLHPGGYTF. The chain joins TRBV7-2 to TRBJ1-2; D remains ambiguous. Germline V gene sequence: CDR1 SGHTA, CDR2 FQGNSA. The CDR3 runs to 12 residues. V gave up 2 bases and J gave up 8 bases, with 9 bases separating them. Together with reference TRBV7-2 and TRBJ1-2, the CDR3 gives the full variable domain: GAGVSQSPSNKVTEKGKDVELRCDPISGHTALYWYRQSLGQGLEFLIYFQGNSAPDKSGLPSDRFSAERTGGSVSTLTIQRTQQEDSAVYLCASSLHPGGYTFGSGTRLTVV.

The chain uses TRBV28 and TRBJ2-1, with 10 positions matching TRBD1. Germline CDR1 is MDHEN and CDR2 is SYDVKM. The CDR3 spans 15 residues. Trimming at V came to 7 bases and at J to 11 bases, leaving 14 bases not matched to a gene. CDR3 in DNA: TGTGCCAGCATCAGGGACAGGGGACACGGGGGGCAGCAGTTCTTC. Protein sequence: CASIRDRGHGGQQFF.

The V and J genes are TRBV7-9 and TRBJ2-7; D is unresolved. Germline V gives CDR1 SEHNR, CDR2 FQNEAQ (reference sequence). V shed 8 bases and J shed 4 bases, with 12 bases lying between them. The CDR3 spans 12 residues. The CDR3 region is CASGNAEYEQYF. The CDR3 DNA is TGTGCCAGCGGAAATGCGGAGTACGAGCAGTACTTC.

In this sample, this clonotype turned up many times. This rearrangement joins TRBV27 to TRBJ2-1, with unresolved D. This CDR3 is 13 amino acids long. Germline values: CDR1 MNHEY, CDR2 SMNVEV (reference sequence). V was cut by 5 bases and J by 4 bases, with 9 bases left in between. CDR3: CASSLQEYNEQFF. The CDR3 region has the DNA TGTGCCAGCAGTCTGCAGGAGTACAATGAGCAGTTCTTC.

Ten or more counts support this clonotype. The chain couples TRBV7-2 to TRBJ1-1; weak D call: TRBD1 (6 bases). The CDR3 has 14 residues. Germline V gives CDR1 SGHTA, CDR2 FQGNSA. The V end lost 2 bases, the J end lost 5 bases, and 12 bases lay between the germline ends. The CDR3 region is CASSLQGSGTEAFF. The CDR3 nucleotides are TGTGCCAGCAGCTTACAGGGGAGTGGGACTGAAGCTTTCTTT.

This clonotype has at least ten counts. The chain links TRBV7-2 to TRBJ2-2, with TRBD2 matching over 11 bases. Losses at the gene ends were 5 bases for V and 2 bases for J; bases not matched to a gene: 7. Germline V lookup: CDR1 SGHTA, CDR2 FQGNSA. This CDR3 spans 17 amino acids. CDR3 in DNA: TGTGCCAGCAGCAAACCACTAGCGGGAGTAAACACCGGGGAGCTGTTTTTT. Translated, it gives CASSKPLAGVNTGELFF.

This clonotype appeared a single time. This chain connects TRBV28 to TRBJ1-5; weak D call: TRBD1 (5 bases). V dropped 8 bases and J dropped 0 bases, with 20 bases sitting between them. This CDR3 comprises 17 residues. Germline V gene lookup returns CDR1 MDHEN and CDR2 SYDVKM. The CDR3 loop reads CASPPGCTLYSNQPQHF. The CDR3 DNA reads TGTGCCAGCCCCCCAGGGTGTACCCTTTATAGCAATCAGCCCCAGCATTTT.

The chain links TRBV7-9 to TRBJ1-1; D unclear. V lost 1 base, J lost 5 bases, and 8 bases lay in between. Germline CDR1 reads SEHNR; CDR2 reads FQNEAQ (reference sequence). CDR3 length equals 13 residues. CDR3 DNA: TGTGCCAGCAGCTTAGTTATGAGGACTGAAGCTTTCTTT. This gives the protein CASSLVMRTEAFF.

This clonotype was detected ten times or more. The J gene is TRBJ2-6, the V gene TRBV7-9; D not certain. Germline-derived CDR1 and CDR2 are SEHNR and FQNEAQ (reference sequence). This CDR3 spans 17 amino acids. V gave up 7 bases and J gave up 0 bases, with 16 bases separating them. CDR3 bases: TGTGCCAGCATAGGATCCGGGTCCTCCTCTGGGGCCAACGTCCTGACTTTC. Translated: CASIGSGSSSGANVLTF.

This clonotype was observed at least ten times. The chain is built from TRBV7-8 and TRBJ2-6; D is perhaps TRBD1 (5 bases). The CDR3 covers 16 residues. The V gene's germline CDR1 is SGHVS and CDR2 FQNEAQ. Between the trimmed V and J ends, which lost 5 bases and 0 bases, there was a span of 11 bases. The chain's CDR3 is CASSPGKLSGANVLTF. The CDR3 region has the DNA TGTGCCAGCAGCCCAGGGAAGCTCTCTGGGGCCAACGTCCTGACTTTC.